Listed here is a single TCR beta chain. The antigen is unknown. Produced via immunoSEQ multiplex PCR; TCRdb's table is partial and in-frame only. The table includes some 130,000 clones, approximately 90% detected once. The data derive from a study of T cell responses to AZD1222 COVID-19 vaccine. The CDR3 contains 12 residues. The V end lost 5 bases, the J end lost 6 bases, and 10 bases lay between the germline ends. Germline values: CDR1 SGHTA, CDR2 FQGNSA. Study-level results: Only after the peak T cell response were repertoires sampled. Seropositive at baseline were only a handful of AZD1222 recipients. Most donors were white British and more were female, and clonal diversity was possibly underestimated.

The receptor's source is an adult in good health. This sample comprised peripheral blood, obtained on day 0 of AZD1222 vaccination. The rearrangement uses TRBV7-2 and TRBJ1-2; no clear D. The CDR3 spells CASSRPFDGYTF. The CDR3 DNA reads TGTGCCAGCAGCCGCCCTTTTGATGGCTACACCTTC.